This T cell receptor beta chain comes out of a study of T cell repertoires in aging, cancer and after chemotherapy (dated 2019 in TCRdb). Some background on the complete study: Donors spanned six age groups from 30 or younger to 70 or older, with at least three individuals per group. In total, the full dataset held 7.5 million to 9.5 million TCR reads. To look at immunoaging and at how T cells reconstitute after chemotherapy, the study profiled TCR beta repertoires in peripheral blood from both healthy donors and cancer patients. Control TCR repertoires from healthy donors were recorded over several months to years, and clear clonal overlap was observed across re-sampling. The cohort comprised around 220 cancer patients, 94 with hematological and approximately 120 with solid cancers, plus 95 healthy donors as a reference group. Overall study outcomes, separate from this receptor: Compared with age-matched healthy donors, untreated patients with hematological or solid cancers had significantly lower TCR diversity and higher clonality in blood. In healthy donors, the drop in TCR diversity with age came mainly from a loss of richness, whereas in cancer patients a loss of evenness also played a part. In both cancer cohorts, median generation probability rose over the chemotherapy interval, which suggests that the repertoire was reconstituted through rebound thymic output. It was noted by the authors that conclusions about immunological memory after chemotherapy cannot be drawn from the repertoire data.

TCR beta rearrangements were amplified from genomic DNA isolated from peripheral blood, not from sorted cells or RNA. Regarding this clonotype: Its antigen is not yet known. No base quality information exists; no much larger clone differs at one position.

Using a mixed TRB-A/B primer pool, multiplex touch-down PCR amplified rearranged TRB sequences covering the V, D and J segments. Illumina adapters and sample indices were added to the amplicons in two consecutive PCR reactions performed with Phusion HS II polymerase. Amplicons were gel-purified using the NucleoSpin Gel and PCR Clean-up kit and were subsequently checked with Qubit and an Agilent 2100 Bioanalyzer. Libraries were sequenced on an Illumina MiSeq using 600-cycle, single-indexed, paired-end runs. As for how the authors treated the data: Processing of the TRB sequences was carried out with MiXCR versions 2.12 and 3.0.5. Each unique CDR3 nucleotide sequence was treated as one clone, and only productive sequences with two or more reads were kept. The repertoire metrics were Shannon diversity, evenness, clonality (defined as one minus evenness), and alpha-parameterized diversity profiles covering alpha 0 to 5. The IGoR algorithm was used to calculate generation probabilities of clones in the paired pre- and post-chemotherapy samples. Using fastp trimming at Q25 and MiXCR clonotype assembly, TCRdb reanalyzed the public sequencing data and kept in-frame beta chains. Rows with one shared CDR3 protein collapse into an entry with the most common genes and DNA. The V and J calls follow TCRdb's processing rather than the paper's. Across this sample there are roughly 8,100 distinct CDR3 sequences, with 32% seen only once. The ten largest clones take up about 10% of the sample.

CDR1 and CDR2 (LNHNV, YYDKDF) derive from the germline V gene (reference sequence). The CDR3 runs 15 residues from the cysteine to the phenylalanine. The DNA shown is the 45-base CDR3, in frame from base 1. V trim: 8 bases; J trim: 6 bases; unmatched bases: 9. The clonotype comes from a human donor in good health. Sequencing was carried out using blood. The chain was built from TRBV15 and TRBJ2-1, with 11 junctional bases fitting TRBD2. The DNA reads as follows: TGTGCCACCGGCGGTAGTAGCGGGGGGGCCAATGAGCAGTTCTTC. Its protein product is CATGGSSGGANEQFF. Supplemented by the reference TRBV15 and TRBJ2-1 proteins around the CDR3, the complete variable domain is DAMVIQNPRYQVTQFGKPVTLSCSQTLNHNVMYWYQQKSSQAPKLLFHYYDKDFNNEADTPDNFQSRRPNTSFCFLDIRSPGLGDTAMYLCATGGSSGGANEQFFGPGTRLTVL.